The T cell receptor beta chain under discussion was sequenced for a study of T-cell memory formation after mild COVID-19. One entry per CDR3 protein results from TCRdb running MiXCR on the 5' RACE reads. The repertoire has approximately 7,700 distinct CDR3 sequences, roughly 30% of them found once; the top ten carry around three fifths. This clonotype counts as medium-sized (0.01 to 0.1%). This clonotype was obtained from an adult woman who had mild COVID-19 (a few samples of this study predate the infection). Cell type and time point are not known. Sequencing was carried out using PBMCs or a T cell subset sorted from them (not recorded which).

The CDR3 region is CASSERSGRASDTQYF. The CDR3 region has the DNA TGTGCCAGCAGCGAGAGGTCCGGGAGGGCCTCAGATACGCAGTATTTT. This chain joins TRBV7-8 and TRBJ2-3; 8 nucleotides agree with TRBD2. The V gene's germline CDR1 is SGHVS and CDR2 FQNEAQ. This CDR3 comprises 16 residues. V was pared by 5 bases and J by 4 bases, with 11 bases of the junction left unmatched.